What follows are 14 T cell receptor beta chains derived from one specimen sequenced in a study of shared clonotypes between healthy human individuals. Clones were read by immunoSEQ multiplex PCR, and TCRdb kept only the in-frame ones, dropping some. Counted here are over a million clones, around 78% occurring once; the ten biggest clones make up 0.5% to 0.65%. The sequenced sample consisted of memory CD4+ T cells from PBMCs. Subset described: CD45RA-negative fraction. These receptor sequences come from a man aged 18 to 30 in good health. Some clones in this sample may be carry-over from other donors' samples.

The V gene is TRBV28, the J gene TRBJ1-2, with D possibly TRBD1 on 6 matching bases. The germline V gene encodes CDR1 MDHEN and CDR2 SYDVKM. V lost 7 bases to trimming and J lost 0 bases, with 15 bases between them. The CDR3 totals 15 residues. For the CDR3, the DNA is TGTGCCAGCATCGACTCAGGGGATCCTAACTATGGCTACACCTTC. As protein: CASIDSGDPNYGYTF.

The chain has TRBV28 and TRBJ2-1; D gene uncertain. The CDR3 totals 13 residues. The V and J ends lost 5 bases and 2 bases respectively, with 7 bases between them. In germline, CDR1 is MDHEN, CDR2 SYDVKM. Here the CDR3 reads CASSPLAYNEQFF. CDR3 bases: TGTGCCAGCAGTCCCCTAGCCTACAATGAGCAGTTCTTC.

This chain connects TRBV5-8 to TRBJ1-4; tentative D call: TRBD1 (5 bases). Trimming pared 0 bases from V and 2 bases from J, leaving 8 bases between. The CDR3 totals 15 residues. CDR1 and CDR2 (germline): SGHTS, YDEGEE. This chain's CDR3 is CASSLGAGTNEKLFF. CDR3 DNA sequence: TGTGCCAGCAGCTTGGGCGCAGGGACTAATGAAAAACTGTTTTTT.

The chain uses TRBV7-9 and TRBJ1-3; TRBD1 matches 8 bases. The CDR3 length is 15 residues. Trimming cost V 0 bases and J 2 bases; bases outside gene matches: 0. Germline-derived CDR1 and CDR2 are SEHNR and FQNEAQ (reference sequence). Here the CDR3 DNA reads TGTGCCAGCAGCTTAGCGACAGGGGCTGGAAACACCATATATTTT. This codes for CASSLATGAGNTIYF.

The gene calls are TRBV27 and TRBJ2-7, with a possible D match to TRBD2 (6 bases). V lost 5 bases, J lost 7 bases, and 18 bases lay in between. CDR1 MNHEY and CDR2 SMNVEV come from the germline V gene (reference sequence). This CDR3 is built from 14 residues. CDR3 loop: CASSPQRFRGEQYF. CDR3 nucleotide sequence: TGTGCCAGCAGTCCACAGCGCTTTCGGGGGGAGCAGTACTTC.

A single count supports this clone. The chain combines TRBV6-1 with TRBJ1-5; the D is unclear. V lost 2 bases to trimming and J lost 5 bases, with 16 bases between them. The CDR3 length is 16 residues. CDR1 is MNHNS, CDR2 SASEGT, per germline. The CDR3 bases are TGTGCCAGCAGTGAAATGGAAGGGCTTTATTATCAGCCCCAGCATTTT. This codes for CASSEMEGLYYQPQHF.

The CDR3 nucleotides are TGTGCCAGCAGCCTAAACAATGAGCAGTTCTTC. Translating gives CASSLNNEQFF. The chain employs TRBV25-1 and TRBJ2-1; D unresolved. Trimming shortened V by 6 bases and J by 5 bases, and 5 bases separated the two germline ends. Per the germline V gene, CDR1 is MGHDK and CDR2 is SYGVNS. This CDR3 has 11 amino acids.

This clone was seen a handful of times. The chain joins TRBV7-3 to TRBJ2-3; D unresolved. Trimming left V 1 base short and J 5 bases short, with 7 bases between. This CDR3 is 13 amino acids long. Germline lookup yields CDR1 SGHTA and CDR2 FQGTGA. CDR3 bases: TGTGCCAGCAGCTTAATTTGGGGAGATACGCAGTATTTT. Residues: CASSLIWGDTQYF.

The CDR3, as DNA: TGTGCCAGCAGGAGGGGACAGGGGGTCACTGAAGCTTTCTTT. This translates into CASRRGQGVTEAFF. The V gene is TRBV6-1, the J gene TRBJ1-1, with 11 nucleotides matching TRBD1. The CDR3 is 14 amino acids. The J segment lost 4 bases and the V segment lost 6 bases, leaving 4 bases of the junction unmatched. The germline gives CDR1 MNHNS, CDR2 SASEGT.

The genes are TRBV7-2 and TRBJ1-5; D is unresolved. In germline, CDR1 is SGHTA, CDR2 FQGNSA. With 2 bases removed from V and 7 bases from J, the gap between germline ends came to 9 bases. This CDR3 is built from 13 residues. CDR3 in amino acids: CASSLWGPQPQHF. The CDR3 DNA follows: TGTGCCAGCAGCTTATGGGGTCCCCAGCCCCAGCATTTT.

This rearrangement joins TRBV9 to TRBJ2-1; unclear D gene. V lost 4 bases, J lost 5 bases, and 4 bases lay in between. Germline CDR1 is SGDLS and CDR2 is YYNGEE. The CDR3 consists of 11 residues. DNA of the CDR3: TGTGCCAGCAGCATGAACAATGAGCAGTTCTTC. This sequence encodes CASSMNNEQFF. The full variable domain, completed using reference TRBV9 and TRBJ2-1, is DSGVTQTPKHLITATGQRVTLRCSPRSGDLSVYWYQQSLDQGLQFLIQYYNGEERAKGNILERFSAQQFPDLHSELNLSSLELGDSALYFCASSMNNEQFFGPGTRLTVL.

This chain links TRBV6-6 with TRBJ1-2; the D gene is possibly TRBD1 (6 bases). Germline V gene sequence: CDR1 MNHNY, CDR2 SVGAGI (reference sequence). The ends were cut back, 2 bases at V and 8 bases at J, with 21 bases in the middle. This CDR3 has 16 amino acids. The CDR3, as DNA: TGTGCCAGCAGTTACGAGGGGGGAAGGGGCTGGTACGGCTACACCTTC. As protein: CASSYEGGRGWYGYTF.

The chain employs TRBV29-1 and TRBJ2-5; 7 bases match TRBD1. Losses at the gene ends were 7 bases for V and 4 bases for J; bases not matched to a gene: 9. Germline CDR1 is SQVTM and CDR2 is ANQGSEA. The CDR3 consists of 13 residues. CDR3 coding DNA: TGCAGCGCCGTAAGGGCAGGGGGAGAGACCCAGTACTTC. Translation gives CSAVRAGGETQYF.

This clone was counted a single time. The chain is built from TRBV5-1 and TRBJ1-3; no clear D gene. The length of the CDR3 is 16 residues. CDR1 SGHRS and CDR2 YFSETQ come from the germline V gene. The germline V and J ends were trimmed by 2 bases and 0 bases, with 12 bases remaining between them. In DNA form, the CDR3 reads TGCGCCAGCAGCTTCTTTATGGGAGGCTCTGGAAACACCATATATTTT. Protein product: CASSFFMGGSGNTIYF.